This T cell receptor (beta chain) comes out of a study of cytomegalovirus exposure and HLA in healthy donors. Study-level results: For most TCR beta V segments, an earlier analysis put the productive rate at about 90% or about 30% of the time.

The PCR employed 60 Vbeta primers together with 13 Jbeta primers. Data came from immunoSEQ multiplex PCR; TCRdb stores just in-frame clones and leaves some out. Here the sample spans 90,000 to 150,000 clones, 74% being singletons. The germline V gene encodes CDR1 GTSNPN and CDR2 SVGIG (reference sequence). V was pared by 4 bases and J by 7 bases, with 17 bases between. The CDR3 covers 14 residues. Remarks on this clone: Antigen specificity is unknown.

The genes are TRBV30 and TRBJ2-1, with a tentative D call TRBD1 (6 bases). The sequenced sample consisted of PBMCs. This TCR was recovered from a human donor in good health. In nucleotides, the CDR3 is TGTGCCTGGACCCCGGGACATAATCTTAATGAGCAGTTCTTC. This codes for CAWTPGHNLNEQFF.